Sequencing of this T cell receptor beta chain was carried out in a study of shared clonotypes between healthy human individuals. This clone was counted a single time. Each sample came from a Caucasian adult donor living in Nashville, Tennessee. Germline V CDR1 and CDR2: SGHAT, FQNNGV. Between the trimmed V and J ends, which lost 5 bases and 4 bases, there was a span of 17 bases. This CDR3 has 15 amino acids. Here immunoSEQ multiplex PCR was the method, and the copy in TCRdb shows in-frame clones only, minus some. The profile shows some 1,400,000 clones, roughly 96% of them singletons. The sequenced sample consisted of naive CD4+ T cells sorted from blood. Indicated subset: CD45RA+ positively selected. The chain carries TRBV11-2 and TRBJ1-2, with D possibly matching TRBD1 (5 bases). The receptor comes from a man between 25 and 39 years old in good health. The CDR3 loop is CASSPQRQRAYGYTF. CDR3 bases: TGTGCCAGCAGCCCCCAGCGACAGAGGGCCTATGGCTACACCTTC.